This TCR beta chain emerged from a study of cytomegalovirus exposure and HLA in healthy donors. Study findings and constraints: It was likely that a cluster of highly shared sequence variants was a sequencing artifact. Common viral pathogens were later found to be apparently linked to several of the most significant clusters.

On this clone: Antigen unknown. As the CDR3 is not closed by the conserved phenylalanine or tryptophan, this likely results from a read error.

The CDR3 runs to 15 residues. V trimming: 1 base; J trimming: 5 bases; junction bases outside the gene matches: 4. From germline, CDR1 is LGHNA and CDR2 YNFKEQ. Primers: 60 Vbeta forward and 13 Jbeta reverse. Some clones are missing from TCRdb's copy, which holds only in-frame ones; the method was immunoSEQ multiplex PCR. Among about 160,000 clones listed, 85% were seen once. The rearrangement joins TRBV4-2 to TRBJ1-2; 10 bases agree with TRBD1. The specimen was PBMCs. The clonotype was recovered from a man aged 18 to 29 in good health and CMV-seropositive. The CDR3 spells CASSQGTGGSYGYTS. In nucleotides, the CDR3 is TGTGCCAGCAGCCAAGGGACAGGGGGTAGTTATGGCTACACCTCC.